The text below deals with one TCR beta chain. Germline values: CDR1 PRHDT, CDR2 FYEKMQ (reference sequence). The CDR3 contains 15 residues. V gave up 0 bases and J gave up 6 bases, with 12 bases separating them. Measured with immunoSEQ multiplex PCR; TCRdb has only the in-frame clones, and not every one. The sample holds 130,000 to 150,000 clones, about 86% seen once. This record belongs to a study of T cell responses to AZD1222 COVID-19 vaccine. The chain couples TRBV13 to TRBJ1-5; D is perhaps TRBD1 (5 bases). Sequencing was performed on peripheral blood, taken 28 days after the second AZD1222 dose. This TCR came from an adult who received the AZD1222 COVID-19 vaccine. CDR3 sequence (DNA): TGTGCCAGCAGCTTAGGGGGCAGGGCGGGTCAGCCCCAGCATTTT. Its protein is CASSLGGRAGQPQHF.